Each of the 2 T cell receptor beta chains below was sequenced from the same sample in a study of cytomegalovirus exposure and HLA in healthy donors. 60 Vbeta and 13 Jbeta primers were used in PCR. The repertoire was sequenced with immunoSEQ multiplex PCR; TCRdb's copy has only in-frame clones and lacks some. The sample holds approximately 280,000 clones, 80% to 90% seen once. What was sequenced was PBMCs. These receptors originate from a man aged 35-49 years in good health and CMV-seropositive.

V gene TRBV29-1 combines with J gene TRBJ2-5; D possibly corresponds to TRBD2 (6 bases). The J call may be incorrect, as the DNA end agrees better with TRBJ2-7. CDR3 size: 13 residues. CDR1 is SQVTM and CDR2 is ANQGSEA in the germline V gene. CDR3 region: CSVEGGAPYEQYF. The DNA for the CDR3 is TGCAGCGTTGAGGGCGGGGCTCCCTACGAGCAGTACTTC.

The rearrangement joins TRBV7-9 to TRBJ2-7; TRBD2 agrees at 10 bases. With V trimmed by 3 bases and J by 5 bases, 16 bases remained unmatched. The germline CDR1 and CDR2 sequences are SEHNR and FQNEAQ (reference sequence). This CDR3 has 18 amino acids. The CDR3 region is CASSFPRLGLAGAHEQYF. The CDR3 region has the DNA TGTGCCAGCAGCTTCCCCAGGTTAGGGCTAGCGGGAGCCCACGAGCAGTACTTC.